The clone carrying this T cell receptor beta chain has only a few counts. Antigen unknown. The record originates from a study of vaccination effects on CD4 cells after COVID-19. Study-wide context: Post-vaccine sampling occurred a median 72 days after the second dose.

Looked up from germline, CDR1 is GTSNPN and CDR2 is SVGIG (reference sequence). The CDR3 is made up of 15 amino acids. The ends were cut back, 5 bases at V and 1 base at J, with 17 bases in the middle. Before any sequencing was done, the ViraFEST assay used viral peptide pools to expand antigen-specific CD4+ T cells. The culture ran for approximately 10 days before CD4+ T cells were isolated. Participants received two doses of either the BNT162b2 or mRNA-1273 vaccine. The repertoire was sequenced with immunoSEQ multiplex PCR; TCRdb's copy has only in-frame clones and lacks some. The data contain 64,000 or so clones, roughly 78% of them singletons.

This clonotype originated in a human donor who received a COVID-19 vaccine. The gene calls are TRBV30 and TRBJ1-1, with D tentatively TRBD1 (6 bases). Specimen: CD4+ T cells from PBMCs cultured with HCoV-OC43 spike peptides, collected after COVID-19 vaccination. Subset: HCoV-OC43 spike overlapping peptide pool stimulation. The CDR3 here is CAWDRTGRKNTEAFF. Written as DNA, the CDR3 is TGTGCCTGGGACCGTACAGGGCGGAAGAACACTGAAGCTTTCTTT.